The 20 T cell receptor beta chains reported below all come from one sample, sequenced in a study of blood T cell repertoires in COVID-19. TCRdb's table, derived via immunoSEQ multiplex PCR, lists solely in-frame clones and lacks some. The sample has 200,000 or so clones, 65% to 90% seen once. The sample consisted of peripheral blood. The receptors were sampled from a man in his fifties or sixties with acute or convalescent COVID-19.

This clone was recorded a few times. The V and J genes are TRBV29-1 and TRBJ1-1; D gene uncertain. Germline V lookup: CDR1 SQVTM, CDR2 ANQGSEA. The CDR3 contains 13 residues. V was trimmed by 5 bases and J by 1 base, leaving 11 bases between them. The CDR3 DNA sequence: TGCAGCGTTAAGGCGGATGGGAACACTGAAGCTTTCTTT. It encodes CSVKADGNTEAFF.

V is TRBV6-1 and J is TRBJ2-1; perhaps TRBD2 as D (5 bases). The CDR3 has 15 residues. Trimming left V 3 bases short and J 0 bases short, with 9 bases between. Germline CDR1 is MNHNS and CDR2 is SASEGT. In DNA, the CDR3 is TGTGCCAGCAGTGAGTTGGGGAGCTCCTACAATGAGCAGTTCTTC. Translated, it gives CASSELGSSYNEQFF.

V is TRBV5-1 and J is TRBJ1-2; TRBD1 matches at 11 bases. This CDR3 is built from 15 residues. With V trimmed by 4 bases and J by 7 bases, 9 bases remained unmatched. Germline V gene lookup returns CDR1 SGHRS and CDR2 YFSETQ. The CDR3 sequence is CASSETAGTGGGYTF. CDR3 coding DNA: TGCGCCAGCAGCGAAACAGCCGGGACAGGGGGTGGCTACACCTTC.

The J gene is TRBJ2-5, the V gene TRBV9; maybe TRBD2 (7 bases). V lost 4 bases and J 1 base, leaving 14 bases between the germline ends. The germline V gene encodes CDR1 SGDLS and CDR2 YYNGEE. This CDR3 is 15 amino acids long. The CDR3 coding sequence is TGTGCCAGCAGCCATAGGGGGGGAACCCAAGAGACCCAGTACTTC. This translates into CASSHRGGTQETQYF.

V is TRBV4-2 and J is TRBJ1-4, with D perhaps TRBD1 (6 bases). Per the germline V gene, CDR1 is LGHNA and CDR2 is YNFKEQ. The CDR3 spans 15 residues. V was cut by 3 bases and J by 7 bases, with 15 bases left in between. The CDR3 DNA is TGTGCCAGCAGCCAGGCACAGGGTTTTTTTGAAAAACTGTTTTTT. Translated, it gives CASSQAQGFFEKLFF.

The table lists this clone with a few counts. The V call is TRBV11-2, the J call TRBJ1-3; D unresolved. Germline V gene lookup returns CDR1 SGHAT and CDR2 FQNNGV. V lost 1 base and J 4 bases, leaving 11 bases between the germline ends. This CDR3 has 15 amino acids. The chain's CDR3 is CASSLVLGVGNTIYF. The CDR3 DNA reads TGTGCCAGCAGCTTAGTTCTGGGAGTCGGAAACACCATATATTTT.

This chain's CDR3 is CASRAQGSEQFF. CDR3 sequence (DNA): TGTGCCAGCAGAGCCCAGGGAAGTGAGCAGTTCTTC. V and J are TRBV2 and TRBJ2-1; maybe TRBD1 (5 bases). This CDR3 is 12 amino acids long. The V gene's germline CDR1 is SNHLY and CDR2 FYNNEI. Trimming stripped 6 bases from V and 9 bases from J, with 12 bases between.

The V call is TRBV5-1, the J call TRBJ1-1; D call uncertain. The CDR3 spans 16 residues. V was shortened by 0 bases and J by 0 bases, with 12 bases between the two germline ends. The germline V gene encodes CDR1 SGHRS and CDR2 YFSETQ. The CDR3 DNA sequence: TGCGCCAGCAGCTTGGGAAGCGCAGAACTGAACACTGAAGCTTTCTTT. Translation gives CASSLGSAELNTEAFF.

This clone was seen a single time. The chain combines TRBV25-1 with TRBJ1-4; tentatively, D is TRBD1 (6 bases). Germline V gene data show CDR1 as MGHDK and CDR2 as SYGVNS. Trimming took 3 bases from V and 7 from J, leaving 15 bases between them. The CDR3 loop spans 15 amino acids. The CDR3 reads CASSDPTGHVEKLFF. CDR3 DNA sequence: TGTGCCAGCAGTGACCCGACAGGACATGTTGAAAAACTGTTTTTT.

V and J are TRBV5-1 and TRBJ1-4, with a tentative D call TRBD1 (5 bases). CDR1 and CDR2 (germline): SGHRS, YFSETQ. The CDR3 length is 14 residues. V lost 7 bases, J lost 3 bases, and 13 bases lay in between. The DNA of the CDR3 is TGCGCCAGCGGTGCGGGGGTCTCTAATGAAAAACTGTTTTTT. It codes for CASGAGVSNEKLFF.

This chain uses TRBV19 with TRBJ2-1, with 8 nucleotides matching TRBD2. Germline CDR1 reads LNHDA; CDR2 reads SQIVND (reference sequence). The CDR3 covers 16 residues. The junction had 9 bases not matched to a gene; V was cut back by 5 bases and J by 3 bases. DNA for the CDR3: TGTGCCAGTAGTCACGGGCGGGGGGAAAACTACAATGAGCAGTTCTTC. Amino acid sequence: CASSHGRGENYNEQFF.

J is TRBJ1-4 and V is TRBV29-1; D might be TRBD1 (5 bases). The V gene lost 4 bases and the J gene lost 10 bases, with 16 bases spanning the gap. Looked up from germline, CDR1 is SQVTM and CDR2 is ANQGSEA. CDR3 length equals 13 residues. The CDR3 sequence: CSVAGPAGRKLFF. DNA of the CDR3: TGCAGCGTTGCAGGGCCGGCCGGGCGAAAACTGTTTTTT.

This rearrangement joins TRBV19 to TRBJ2-3; 7 bases match TRBD2. V gave up 8 bases and J gave up 1 base; unmatched junction bases: 12. The CDR3 sequence is 16 residues long. CDR1 and CDR2 (germline): LNHDA, SQIVND (reference sequence). This CDR3 reads CASAPWGGGRTDTQYF. The CDR3 coding sequence is TGTGCCAGTGCCCCCTGGGGCGGGGGACGCACAGATACGCAGTATTTT.

The V gene is TRBV18, the J gene TRBJ2-2, with 7 bases fitting TRBD1. The germline CDR1 and CDR2 sequences are KGHSH and LQKENI. With V trimmed by 6 bases and J by 0 bases, 4 bases remained unmatched. CDR3 length equals 15 residues. The CDR3 region is CASSFGQANTGELFF. CDR3 sequence (DNA): TGTGCCAGCTCCTTCGGACAGGCGAACACCGGGGAGCTGTTTTTT.

The chain carries TRBV4-1 and TRBJ2-2; TRBD2 agrees at 15 bases. The CDR3 is 20 amino acids. In germline, CDR1 is MGHRA, CDR2 YSYEKL. With 4 bases clipped from V and 2 bases from J, the junction kept 11 bases outside the gene matches. DNA for the CDR3: TGCGCCAGCAGCCCGTATTCCGGGACTAGCGGGGGGAAAAACACCGGGGAGCTGTTTTTT. Translated, it gives CASSPYSGTSGGKNTGELFF.

The chain uses TRBV7-7 and TRBJ2-2; 8 nucleotides match TRBD2. The V gene end was trimmed by 5 bases and the J gene end by 5 bases; junction bases not matched to a gene: 7. The length of the CDR3 is 15 residues. The germline gives CDR1 SSHAT, CDR2 FNYEAQ (reference sequence). The CDR3 is CASSPREGHTGELFF. The CDR3 DNA is TGTGCCAGCAGCCCTCGGGAGGGGCATACCGGGGAGCTGTTTTTT.

The chain uses TRBV28 and TRBJ2-3, with 8 positions matching TRBD2. The CDR3 is made up of 16 amino acids. CDR1 is MDHEN, CDR2 SYDVKM, per germline. V dropped 2 bases and J dropped 1; count of bases not matched to a gene: 5. The DNA for the CDR3 is TGTGCCAGCAGTTTAGGTCGGGGGGGACGCACAGATACGCAGTATTTT. Encoded protein: CASSLGRGGRTDTQYF.

This rearrangement joins TRBV19 to TRBJ2-3; maybe TRBD1 (6 bases). V was trimmed by 3 bases and J by 4 bases, leaving 14 bases between them. Germline assignment: CDR1 LNHDA and CDR2 SQIVND (reference sequence). This CDR3 contains 15 residues. The CDR3 region is CASSIEGVGADTQYF. DNA of the CDR3: TGTGCCAGTAGTATTGAGGGGGTCGGGGCAGATACGCAGTATTTT.

CDR3 in DNA: TGTGCCAGCAGTATCGCGAACACCATATATTTT. This encodes CASSIANTIYF. The V and J genes are TRBV6-5 and TRBJ1-3; D gene uncertain. Deletions cut 5 bases from V and 7 bases from J, with 6 bases between. Germline values: CDR1 MNHEY, CDR2 SVGAGI. This CDR3 spans 11 amino acids.

This rearrangement joins TRBV6-5 to TRBJ1-1, with D uncertain. V was cut by 10 bases and J by 0 bases, with 15 bases left in between. The germline CDR1 and CDR2 sequences are MNHEY and SVGAGI. The CDR3 spans 14 residues. DNA for the CDR3: TGTGCCATCGCTTGGTCGGGGATGAACACTGAAGCTTTCTTT. Its protein product is CAIAWSGMNTEAFF.